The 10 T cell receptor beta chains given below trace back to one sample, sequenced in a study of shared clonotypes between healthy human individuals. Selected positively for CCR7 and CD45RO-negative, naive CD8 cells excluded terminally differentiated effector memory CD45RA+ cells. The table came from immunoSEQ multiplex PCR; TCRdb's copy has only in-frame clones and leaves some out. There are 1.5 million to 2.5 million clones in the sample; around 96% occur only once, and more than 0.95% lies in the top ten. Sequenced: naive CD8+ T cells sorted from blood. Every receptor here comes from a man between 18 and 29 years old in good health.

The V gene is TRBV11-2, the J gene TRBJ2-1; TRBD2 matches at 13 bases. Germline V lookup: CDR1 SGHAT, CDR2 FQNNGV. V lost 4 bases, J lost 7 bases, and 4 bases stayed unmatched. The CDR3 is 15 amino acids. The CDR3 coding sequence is TGTGCCAGCAGCTCAACTAGCGGGGGGGCAAATGAGCAGTTCTTC. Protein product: CASSSTSGGANEQFF.

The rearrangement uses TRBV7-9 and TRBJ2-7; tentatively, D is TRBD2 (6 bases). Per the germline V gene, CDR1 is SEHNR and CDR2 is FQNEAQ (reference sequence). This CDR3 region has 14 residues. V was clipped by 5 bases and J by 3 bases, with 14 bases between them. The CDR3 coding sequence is TGTGCCAGCAGCCGACCGGGACTCATCTACGAGCAGTACTTC. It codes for CASSRPGLIYEQYF.

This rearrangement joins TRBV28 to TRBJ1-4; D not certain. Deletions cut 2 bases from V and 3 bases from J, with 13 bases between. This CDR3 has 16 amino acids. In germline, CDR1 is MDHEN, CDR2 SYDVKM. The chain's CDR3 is CASSLRPNPANEKLFF. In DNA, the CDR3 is TGTGCCAGCAGTTTAAGGCCCAACCCAGCTAATGAAAAACTGTTTTTT.

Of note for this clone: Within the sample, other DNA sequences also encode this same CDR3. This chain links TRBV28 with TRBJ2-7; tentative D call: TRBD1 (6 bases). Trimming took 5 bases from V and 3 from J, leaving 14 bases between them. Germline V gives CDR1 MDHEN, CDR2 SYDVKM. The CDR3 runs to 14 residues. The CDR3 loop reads CASSPVGANYEQYF. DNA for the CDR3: TGTGCCAGCAGTCCTGTGGGGGCCAACTACGAGCAGTACTTC.

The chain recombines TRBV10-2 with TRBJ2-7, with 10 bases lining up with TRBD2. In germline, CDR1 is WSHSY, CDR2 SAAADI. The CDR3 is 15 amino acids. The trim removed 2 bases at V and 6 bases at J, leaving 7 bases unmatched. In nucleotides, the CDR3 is TGCGCCAGCAGTGAGCCAGCGGGAGGGACGGGCGAGCAGTACTTC. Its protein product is CASSEPAGGTGEQYF.

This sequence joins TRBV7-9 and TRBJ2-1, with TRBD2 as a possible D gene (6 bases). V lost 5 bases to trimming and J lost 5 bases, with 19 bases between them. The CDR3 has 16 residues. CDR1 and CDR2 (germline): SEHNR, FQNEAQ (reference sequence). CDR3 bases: TGTGCCAGCAGCCTCCCCCCCAGCGGGCCAAACAATGAGCAGTTCTTC. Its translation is CASSLPPSGPNNEQFF.

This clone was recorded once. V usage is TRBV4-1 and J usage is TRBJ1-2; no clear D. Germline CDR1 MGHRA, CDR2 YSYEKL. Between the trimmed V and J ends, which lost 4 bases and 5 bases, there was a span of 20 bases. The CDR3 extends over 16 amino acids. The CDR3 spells CASSPPRLGRVYGYTF. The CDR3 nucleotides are TGCGCCAGCAGCCCCCCCCGACTGGGGAGAGTTTATGGCTACACCTTC.

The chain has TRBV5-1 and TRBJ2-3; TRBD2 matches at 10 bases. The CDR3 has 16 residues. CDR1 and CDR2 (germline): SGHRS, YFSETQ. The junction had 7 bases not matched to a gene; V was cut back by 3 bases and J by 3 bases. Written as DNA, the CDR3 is TGCGCCAGCAGCTCCCCTAGCGGGGGAGTGACAGATACGCAGTATTTT. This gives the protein CASSSPSGGVTDTQYF.

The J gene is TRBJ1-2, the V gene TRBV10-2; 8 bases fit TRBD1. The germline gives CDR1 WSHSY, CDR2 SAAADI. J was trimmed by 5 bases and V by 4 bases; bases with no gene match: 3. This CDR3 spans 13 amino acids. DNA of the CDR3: TGCGCCAGCAGTGTTGGGACAGGATATGGCTACACCTTC. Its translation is CASSVGTGYGYTF.

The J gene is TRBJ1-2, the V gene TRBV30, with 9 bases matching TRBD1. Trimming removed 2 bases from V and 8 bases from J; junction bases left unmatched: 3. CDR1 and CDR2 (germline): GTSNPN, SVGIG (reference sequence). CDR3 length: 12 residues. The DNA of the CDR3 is TGTGCCTGGAGTTGGACAGGGGAAGGCTACACCTTC. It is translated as CAWSWTGEGYTF.